The clone carrying this T cell receptor (beta chain) showed up just a few times. The antigen is unknown. The record originates from a study of naive and memory T cell subsets. This CDR3 is built from 14 residues. The germline CDR1 and CDR2 sequences are SGHRS and YFSETQ. The V end lost 0 bases, the J end lost 1 base, and 8 bases lay between the germline ends. An equimolar mix of two oligonucleotides served as the beta constant-region primer for TRBC1 and TRBC2. Each CDR3 protein gets one entry after TCRdb re-called the UMI-ligation and nested PCR reads with MiXCR. Among about 85,000 distinct CDR3 sequences listed, about 12% were seen once. Findings of the study overall: Clonotypes are single alpha or beta chains, not paired receptors.

CD4 T cells were positively selected, then CD8 T cells from the CD4-negative fraction. Material for sequencing was central memory CD4+ T cells from blood. The chain has TRBV5-1 and TRBJ2-7, with D possibly matching TRBD1 (5 bases). The origin of this receptor is a human donor in good health. The CDR3 nucleotides read TGCGCCAGCAGCTTGGAGGACAAATCCTACGAGCAGTACTTC. This codes for CASSLEDKSYEQYF. The full variable domain, rest sourced from reference TRBV5-1 and TRBJ2-7, is KAGVTQTPRYLIKTRGQQVTLSCSPISGHRSVSWYQQTPGQGLQFLFEYFSETQRNKGNFPGRFSGRQFSNSRSEMNVSTLELGDSALYLCASSLEDKSYEQYFGPGTRLTVT.